These 3 T cell receptor beta chains were sequenced from one sample in a study of control samples from healthy donors and cancer patients. Sequencing used immunoSEQ multiplex PCR; TCRdb keeps in-frame clones, though not all of them. This table has tens of thousands of clones, about 89% appearing once. The sequencing sample was made of blood. These receptors were obtained from a woman aged 60-75 years in good health.

The chain has TRBV20-1 and TRBJ2-7, with 13 bases identical to TRBD2. V lost 3 bases, J lost 5 bases, and 22 bases stayed unmatched. There are 20 residues in the CDR3. Germline V gives CDR1 DFQATT, CDR2 SNEGSKA (reference sequence). CDR3 nucleotide sequence: TGCAGTGCTAGTGGTCGACAGGCCGGGCGCCGGACTAGCGGGAGCCACGAGCAGTACTTC. This encodes CSASGRQAGRRTSGSHEQYF.

The chain employs TRBV9 and TRBJ1-1; D unclear. From germline, CDR1 is SGDLS and CDR2 YYNGEE. The CDR3 runs to 14 residues. The V end was cut by 1 base, the J end by 2 bases, with 9 bases between. CDR3 in amino acids: CASSVISGNTEAFF. CDR3 DNA sequence: TGTGCCAGCAGCGTAATTTCTGGCAACACTGAAGCTTTCTTT. The full variable domain, completed using reference TRBV9 and TRBJ1-1, is DSGVTQTPKHLITATGQRVTLRCSPRSGDLSVYWYQQSLDQGLQFLIQYYNGEERAKGNILERFSAQQFPDLHSELNLSSLELGDSALYFCASSVISGNTEAFFGQGTRLTVV.

This chain joins TRBV4-2 and TRBJ2-5; D is possibly TRBD1 (5 bases). Per the germline V gene, CDR1 is LGHNA and CDR2 is YNFKEQ. The CDR3 consists of 14 residues. With 4 bases removed from V and 5 bases from J, the gap between germline ends came to 14 bases. The CDR3 DNA reads as TGTGCCAGCAGCCCCTCGCAGGGTCCGGAGACCCAGTACTTC. As protein: CASSPSQGPETQYF.